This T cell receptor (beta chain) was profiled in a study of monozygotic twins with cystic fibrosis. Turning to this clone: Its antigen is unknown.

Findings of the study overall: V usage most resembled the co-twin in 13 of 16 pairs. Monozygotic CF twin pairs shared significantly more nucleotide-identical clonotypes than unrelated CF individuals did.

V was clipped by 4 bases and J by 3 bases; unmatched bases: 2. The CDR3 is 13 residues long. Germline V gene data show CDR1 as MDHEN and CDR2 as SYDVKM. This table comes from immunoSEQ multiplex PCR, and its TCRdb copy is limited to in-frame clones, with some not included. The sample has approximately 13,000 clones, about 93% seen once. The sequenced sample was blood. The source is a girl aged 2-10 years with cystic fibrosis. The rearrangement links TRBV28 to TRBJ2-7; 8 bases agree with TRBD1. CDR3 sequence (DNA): TGTGCCAGCAGTTCGGGACAGGACTACGAGCAGTACTTC. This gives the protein CASSSGQDYEQYF.